These 26 T cell receptor beta chains were all obtained from the same sample, sequenced in a study of response to subunit inactivated influenza vaccine. TCRdb reprocessed the RT-PCR reads with MiXCR, giving one entry per CDR3 protein. Among 650,000 to 800,000 distinct CDR3 sequences listed, more than 11% were seen once. The material was PBMCs from blood, obtained less than 15 days before vaccination. Receptors originate from a man aged 45 to 65 who received an inactivated influenza vaccine.

This clonotype was detected only a few times. This rearrangement joins TRBV9 to TRBJ2-1; D is uncertain. V shed 0 bases and J shed 7 bases, with 11 bases lying between them. The CDR3 is 14 residues long. Germline V gene sequence: CDR1 SGDLS, CDR2 YYNGEE. This chain's CDR3 is CASSVEALRNEQFF. DNA of the CDR3: TGTGCCAGCAGCGTAGAGGCCTTGCGGAATGAGCAGTTCTTC. The complete variable domain, with remaining parts taken from reference TRBV9 and TRBJ2-1, reads DSGVTQTPKHLITATGQRVTLRCSPRSGDLSVYWYQQSLDQGLQFLIQYYNGEERAKGNILERFSAQQFPDLHSELNLSSLELGDSALYFCASSVEALRNEQFFGPGTRLTVL.

This clonotype has a handful of counts. V and J are TRBV3-1 and TRBJ2-7; D gene uncertain. The CDR3 extends over 15 amino acids. Per germline, CDR1 LGHDT and CDR2 YNNKEL (reference sequence). V gave up 0 bases and J gave up 2 bases, with 11 bases separating them. CDR3 sequence reads: CASSQEPQLAYEQYF. CDR3 DNA: TGTGCCAGCAGCCAAGAGCCCCAGTTGGCCTACGAGCAGTACTTC.

This chain joins TRBV6-5 and TRBJ1-3, with 7 bases fitting TRBD1. This CDR3 spans 14 amino acids. CDR1 and CDR2 (germline): MNHEY, SVGAGI. Trimming took 4 bases from V and 3 from J; bases not matched to a gene: 3. The CDR3 here is CASSSTGYGNTIYF. The CDR3 bases are TGTGCCAGCAGTTCGACAGGGTATGGAAACACCATATATTTT.

In the case of this clonotype: A read error may account for a junction end that differs from germline. The chain employs TRBV2 and TRBJ2-5, with D possibly matching TRBD2 (5 bases). Germline V gene sequence: CDR1 SNHLY, CDR2 FYNNEI. The CDR3 is 14 amino acids. The DNA for the CDR3 is TGTGCCAGCAGTGAGTGGACTTCCCAAGCGACCCAGTACTTC. Translated, it gives CASSEWTSQATQYF.

At least ten counts were recorded for this clonotype. The chain carries TRBV4-3 and TRBJ2-2, with D perhaps matching TRBD1 (6 bases). V lost 0 bases and J 0 bases, leaving 11 bases between the germline ends. This CDR3 is built from 17 residues. Looked up from germline, CDR1 is LGHNA and CDR2 is YSLEER. CDR3 DNA sequence: TGCGCCAGCAGCCAAGAACCCGGACAGACGAACACCGGGGAGCTGTTTTTT. Its translation is CASSQEPGQTNTGELFF.

The CDR3 loop is CASRLSGSTQGSEQFF. For the CDR3, the DNA is TGTGCCAGCAGACTTAGCGGGAGCACACAAGGAAGTGAGCAGTTCTTC. The J gene is TRBJ2-1, the V gene TRBV14, with 9 bases identical to TRBD2. In germline, CDR1 is SGHDN, CDR2 FVKESK. The CDR3 has 16 residues. J was trimmed by 9 bases and V by 6 bases; bases with no gene match: 15.

This sequence joins TRBV20-1 and TRBJ2-2, with 7 nucleotides matching TRBD2. The CDR3 contains 17 residues. The ends lost 0 bases at V and 0 bases at J; junction bases unmatched: 7. Germline V CDR1 and CDR2: DFQATT, SNEGSKA (reference sequence). The CDR3 DNA sequence: TGCAGTGCTAGAGATCGTGGGCTAGCGGCGAACACCGGGGAGCTGTTTTTT. Translated: CSARDRGLAANTGELFF.

This rearrangement joins TRBV6-5 to TRBJ2-7, with 12 bases that match TRBD1. With 4 bases clipped from V and 2 bases from J, the junction kept 12 bases outside the gene matches. This CDR3 has 18 amino acids. Germline V CDR1 and CDR2: MNHEY, SVGAGI. The CDR3 protein is CASSSRSGTGGPTYEQYF. The CDR3 nucleotides read TGTGCCAGCAGTTCAAGGTCCGGGACAGGGGGCCCAACCTACGAGCAGTACTTC.

The chain uses TRBV10-2 and TRBJ2-2; no clear D. V was trimmed by 7 bases and J by 0 bases, leaving 9 bases between them. Per germline, CDR1 WSHSY and CDR2 SAAADI. The CDR3 is 14 amino acids. The CDR3 DNA sequence: TGCGCCAGCAAGGTCCTACCGAACACCGGGGAGCTGTTTTTT. Translating it yields CASKVLPNTGELFF.

The table lists this clonotype with many counts. The V call is TRBV4-3, the J call TRBJ1-1; D perhaps matches TRBD1 (5 bases). The CDR3 is made up of 16 amino acids. V was clipped by 0 bases and J by 0 bases, with 11 bases between them. Germline CDR1 and CDR2: LGHNA and YSLEER. This CDR3 reads CASSQDQGIMNTEAFF. The CDR3 coding sequence is TGCGCCAGCAGCCAAGATCAGGGAATCATGAACACTGAAGCTTTCTTT.

This clonotype was counted between two and nine times. The CDR3 protein is CASSRRDRVSREQFF. DNA of the CDR3: TGTGCCAGCAGCCGACGGGACAGGGTATCGCGTGAGCAGTTCTTC. The chain recombines TRBV6-1 with TRBJ2-1, with 9 bases aligning to TRBD1. The CDR3 runs 15 residues. Trimming at V came to 6 bases and at J to 9 bases, leaving 12 bases not matched to a gene. Per germline, CDR1 MNHNS and CDR2 SASEGT.

This chain joins TRBV2 and TRBJ2-5, with 9 bases lining up with TRBD2. V dropped 6 bases and J dropped 5; count of bases not matched to a gene: 10. Per germline, CDR1 SNHLY and CDR2 FYNNEI. This CDR3 contains 15 residues. CDR3 in DNA: TGTGCCAGCAGACTAGGACTAGCGAAGGAGGAGACCCAGTACTTC. This translates into CASRLGLAKEETQYF.

The sample holds many counts of this clonotype. The rearrangement links TRBV7-9 to TRBJ1-1; D gene unclear. CDR1 is SEHNR, CDR2 FQNEAQ, per germline (reference sequence). The CDR3 extends over 14 amino acids. V was shortened by 1 base and J by 1 base, with 7 bases between the two germline ends. As DNA, the CDR3 is TGTGCCAGCAGCTTAGGACACACGAACACTGAAGCTTTCTTT. Protein: CASSLGHTNTEAFF.

This clonotype was recorded many times. This chain connects TRBV4-1 to TRBJ2-1, with 10 bases identical to TRBD2. Trimming removed 2 bases from V and 8 bases from J; junction bases left unmatched: 12. Looked up from germline, CDR1 is MGHRA and CDR2 is YSYEKL. The CDR3 is 17 amino acids. CDR3 bases: TGCGCCAGCAGCCAACAATTACCTAGCGGGAGTCTGCATGAGCAGTTCTTC. This codes for CASSQQLPSGSLHEQFF.

This clonotype was seen ten or more times. V gene TRBV9 combines with J gene TRBJ1-1; D ambiguous. The V gene's germline CDR1 is SGDLS and CDR2 YYNGEE. V dropped 5 bases and J dropped 6 bases, with 8 bases sitting between them. The CDR3 consists of 11 residues. This CDR3 is CASRRVAEAFF. In DNA form, the CDR3 reads TGTGCCAGCAGGAGGGTTGCTGAAGCTTTCTTT.

The chain couples TRBV5-1 to TRBJ2-5; no firm D call. Trimming cost V 3 bases and J 2 bases, with 11 bases left between them. CDR3 length: 14 residues. CDR1 and CDR2 (germline): SGHRS, YFSETQ. The DNA of the CDR3 is TGCGCCAGCAGCTCAGGACGGATACAAGAGACCCAGTACTTC. Its protein is CASSSGRIQETQYF.

This clonotype turned up a few times. The chain recombines TRBV24-1 with TRBJ2-1; no definite D call. Germline loops: CDR1 KGHDR, CDR2 SFDVKD. This CDR3 has 16 amino acids. Trimming shortened V by 6 bases and J by 8 bases, and 22 bases separated the two germline ends. The CDR3 nucleotides read TGTGCCACCAGTTCGGCTCCGCCTTCTCCATCCCATGAGCAGTTCTTC. Protein sequence: CATSSAPPSPSHEQFF.

This clonotype was detected a few times. The chain couples TRBV7-6 to TRBJ2-7; no definite D call. Deletions cut 8 bases from V and 4 bases from J, with 6 bases between. Looked up from germline, CDR1 is SGHVS and CDR2 is FNYEAQ. CDR3 length: 10 residues. The CDR3 sequence: CASVQYEQYF. For the CDR3, the DNA is TGTGCCAGCGTACAATACGAGCAGTACTTC.

Ten or more counts support this clonotype. V is TRBV5-1 and J is TRBJ2-2, with 8 bases identical to TRBD2. V lost 0 bases and J lost 3; bases outside the gene matches: 7. This CDR3 has 17 amino acids. CDR1 SGHRS and CDR2 YFSETQ come from the germline V gene. CDR3 amino acids: CASSLVVAGFDTGELFF. CDR3 nucleotide sequence: TGCGCCAGCAGCTTGGTAGTAGCGGGATTTGACACCGGGGAGCTGTTTTTT.

The chain combines TRBV2 with TRBJ1-5; D may be TRBD1 (6 bases). Germline-derived CDR1 and CDR2 are SNHLY and FYNNEI. CDR3 length equals 16 residues. Trimming removed 6 bases from V and 0 bases from J, with 15 bases in between. The CDR3: CASRGGGGISNQPQHF. The CDR3 coding sequence is TGTGCCAGCAGGGGAGGGGGGGGGATTAGCAATCAGCCCCAGCATTTT.

The genes are TRBV6-1 and TRBJ1-2; D unclear. This CDR3 comprises 14 residues. Germline CDR1 and CDR2: MNHNS and SASEGT. V was pared by 5 bases and J by 3 bases, with 13 bases between. The CDR3 protein is CASSPTPADYGYTF. CDR3 DNA: TGTGCCAGCAGTCCTACCCCGGCAGACTATGGCTACACCTTC.

The chain is built from TRBV28 and TRBJ2-4, with 9 positions matching TRBD2. Germline loops: CDR1 MDHEN, CDR2 SYDVKM. This CDR3 has 22 residues. Trimming cost V 6 bases and J 0 bases; bases outside gene matches: 24. CDR3 sequence: CASSASLRLSGGRLLAKNIQYF. The CDR3 bases are TGTGCCAGCAGCGCCAGCCTAAGGCTTAGCGGGGGCCGACTACTAGCCAAAAACATTCAGTACTTC.

This clonotype was detected ten times or more. The chain links TRBV6-2 or TRBV6-3 to TRBJ2-4, with a tentative D call TRBD1 (5 bases). V lost 6 bases and J 15 bases, leaving 21 bases between the germline ends. Germline CDR1 is MNHEY and CDR2 is SVGEGT. The CDR3 loop spans 13 amino acids. CDR3: CASRTDSYAPSYF. The CDR3 bases are TGTGCCAGCAGGACCGACAGCTATGCCCCTTCGTACTTC.

Many counts were recorded for this clonotype. This chain joins TRBV5-1 and TRBJ2-2; 7 nucleotides match TRBD2. This CDR3 spans 16 amino acids. CDR1 is SGHRS and CDR2 is YFSETQ in the germline V gene. The V gene end was trimmed by 1 base and the J gene end by 7 bases; junction bases not matched to a gene: 10. The CDR3 spells CASSLIAAGAHGELFF. The CDR3 DNA is TGCGCCAGCAGCTTGATTGCGGCGGGAGCCCACGGGGAGCTGTTTTTT.

This clonotype was counted only a few times. CDR3 nucleotides: TGTGCCAGCAGTTTGGTCGGGGGGGCACAGGACGAGCAGTACTTC. Its protein product is CASSLVGGAQDEQYF. The J gene is TRBJ2-7, the V gene TRBV28, with 8 positions matching TRBD2. V shed 3 bases and J 5 bases; nucleotides not matched to a gene: 9. Germline V gene data show CDR1 as MDHEN and CDR2 as SYDVKM. CDR3 length equals 15 residues.

This clonotype was seen more than once but under ten times. The V and J genes are TRBV12-3 or TRBV12-4 and TRBJ2-7; D is unresolved. This CDR3 has 11 residues. Trimming took off 10 bases at V and 6 bases at J, with 13 bases between the two ends. This chain's CDR3 is CATSTVGEQYF. CDR3 bases: TGTGCCACCTCCACCGTCGGCGAGCAGTACTTC.